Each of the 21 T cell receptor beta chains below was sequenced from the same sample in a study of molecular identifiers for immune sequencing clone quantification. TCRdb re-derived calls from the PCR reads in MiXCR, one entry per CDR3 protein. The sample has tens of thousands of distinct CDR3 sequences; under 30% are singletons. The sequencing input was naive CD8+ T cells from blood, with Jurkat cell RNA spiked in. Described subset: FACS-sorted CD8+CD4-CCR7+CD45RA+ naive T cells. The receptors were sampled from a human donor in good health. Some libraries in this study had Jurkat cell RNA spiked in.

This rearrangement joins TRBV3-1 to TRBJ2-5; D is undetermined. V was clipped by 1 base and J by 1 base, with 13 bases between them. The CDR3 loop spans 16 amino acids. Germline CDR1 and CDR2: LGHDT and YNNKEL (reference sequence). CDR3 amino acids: CASSQVATLVQETQYF. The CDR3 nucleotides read TGTGCCAGCAGCCAAGTGGCTACCCTGGTCCAAGAGACCCAGTACTTC.

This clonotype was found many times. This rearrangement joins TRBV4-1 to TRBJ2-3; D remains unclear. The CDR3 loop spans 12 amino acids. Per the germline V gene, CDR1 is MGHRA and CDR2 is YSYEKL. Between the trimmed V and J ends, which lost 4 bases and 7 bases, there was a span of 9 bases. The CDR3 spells CASSRNWNTQYF. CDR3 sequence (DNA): TGCGCCAGCAGCCGAAACTGGAATACGCAGTATTTT.

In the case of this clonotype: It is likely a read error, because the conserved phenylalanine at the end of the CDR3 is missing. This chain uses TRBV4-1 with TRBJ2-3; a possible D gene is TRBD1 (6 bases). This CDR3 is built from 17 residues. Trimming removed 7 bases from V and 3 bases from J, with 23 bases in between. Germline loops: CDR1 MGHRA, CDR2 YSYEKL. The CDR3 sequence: CASKRTDTPLRTDTQYL. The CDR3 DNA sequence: TGCGCCAGCAAAAGGACAGATACCCCACTCAGGACAGATACGCAGTATTTG.

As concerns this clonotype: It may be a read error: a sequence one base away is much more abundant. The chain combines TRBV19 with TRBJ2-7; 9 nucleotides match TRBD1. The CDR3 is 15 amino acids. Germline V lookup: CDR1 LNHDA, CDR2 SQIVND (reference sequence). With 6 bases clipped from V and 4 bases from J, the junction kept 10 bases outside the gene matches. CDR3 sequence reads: CASSVNQDRGYEQYF. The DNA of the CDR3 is TGTGCCAGTAGCGTTAATCAGGACAGGGGTTACGAGCAGTACTTC. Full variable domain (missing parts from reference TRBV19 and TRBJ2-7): DGGITQSPKYLFRKEGQNVTLSCEQNLNHDAMYWYRQDPGQGLRLIYYSQIVNDFQKGDIAEGYSVSREKKESFPLTVTSAQKNPTAFYLCASSVNQDRGYEQYFGPGTRLTVT.

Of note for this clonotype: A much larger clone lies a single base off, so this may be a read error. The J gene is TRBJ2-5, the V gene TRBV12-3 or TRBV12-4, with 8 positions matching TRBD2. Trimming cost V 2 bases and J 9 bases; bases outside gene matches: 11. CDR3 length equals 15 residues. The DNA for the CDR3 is TGTGCCAGCAGTTTAAAGGCGGGAGGTTTTGAGGCCCAGTACTTC. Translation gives CASSLKAGGFEAQYF.

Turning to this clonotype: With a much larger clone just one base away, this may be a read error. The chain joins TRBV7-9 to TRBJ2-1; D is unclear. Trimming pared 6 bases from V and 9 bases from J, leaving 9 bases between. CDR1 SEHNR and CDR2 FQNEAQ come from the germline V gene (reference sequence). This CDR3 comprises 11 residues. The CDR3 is CASRWNFEQFF. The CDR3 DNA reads TGTGCCAGCAGATGGAATTTTGAGCAGTTCTTC.

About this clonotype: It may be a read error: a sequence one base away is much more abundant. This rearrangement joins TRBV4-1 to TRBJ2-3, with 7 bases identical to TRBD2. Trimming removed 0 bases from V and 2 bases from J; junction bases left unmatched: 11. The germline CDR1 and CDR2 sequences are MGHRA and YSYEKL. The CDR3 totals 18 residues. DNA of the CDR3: TGCGCCAGCAGCCAAGAGCCCCCATCGGCGGGAGTCACAGATACGCAGTATTTT. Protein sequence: CASSQEPPSAGVTDTQYF.

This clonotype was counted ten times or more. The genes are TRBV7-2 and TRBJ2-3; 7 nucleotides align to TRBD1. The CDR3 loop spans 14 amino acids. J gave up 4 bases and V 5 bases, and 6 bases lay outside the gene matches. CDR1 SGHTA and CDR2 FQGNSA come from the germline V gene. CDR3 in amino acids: CASSTTQGADTQYF. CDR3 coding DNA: TGTGCCAGCAGCACAACGCAGGGGGCAGATACGCAGTATTTT.

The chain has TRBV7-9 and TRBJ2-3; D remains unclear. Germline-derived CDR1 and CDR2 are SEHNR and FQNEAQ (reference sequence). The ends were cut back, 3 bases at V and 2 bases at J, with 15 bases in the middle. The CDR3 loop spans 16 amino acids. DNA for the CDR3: TGTGCCAGCAGCTTCACTGGGCACCGACTCACAGATACGCAGTATTTT. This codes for CASSFTGHRLTDTQYF. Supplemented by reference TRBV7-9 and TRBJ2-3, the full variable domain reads DTGVSQNPRHKITKRGQNVTFRCDPISEHNRLYWYRQTLGQGPEFLTYFQNEAQLEKSRLLSDRFSAERPKGSFSTLEIQRTEQGDSAMYLCASSFTGHRLTDTQYFGPGTRLTVL.

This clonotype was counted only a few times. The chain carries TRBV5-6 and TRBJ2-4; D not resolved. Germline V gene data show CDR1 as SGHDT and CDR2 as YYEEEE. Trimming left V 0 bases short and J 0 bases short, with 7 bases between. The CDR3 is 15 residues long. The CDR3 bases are TGTGCCAGCAGCTTGGGGGCGTCAGCCAAAAACATTCAGTACTTC. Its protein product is CASSLGASAKNIQYF.

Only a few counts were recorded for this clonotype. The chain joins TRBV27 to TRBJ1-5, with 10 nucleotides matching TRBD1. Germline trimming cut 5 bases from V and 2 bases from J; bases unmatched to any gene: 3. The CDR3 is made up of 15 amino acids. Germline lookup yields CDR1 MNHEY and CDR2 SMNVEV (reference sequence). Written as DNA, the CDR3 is TGTGCCAGCAGTCCCGGACAGGGGGGCAATCAGCCCCAGCATTTT. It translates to CASSPGQGGNQPQHF.

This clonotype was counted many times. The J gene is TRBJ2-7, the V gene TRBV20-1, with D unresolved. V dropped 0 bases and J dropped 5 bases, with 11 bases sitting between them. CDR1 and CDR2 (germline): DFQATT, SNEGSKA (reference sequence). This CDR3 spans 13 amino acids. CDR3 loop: CSARDPVEHEQYF. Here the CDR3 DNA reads TGCAGTGCTAGAGATCCGGTAGAGCACGAGCAGTACTTC.

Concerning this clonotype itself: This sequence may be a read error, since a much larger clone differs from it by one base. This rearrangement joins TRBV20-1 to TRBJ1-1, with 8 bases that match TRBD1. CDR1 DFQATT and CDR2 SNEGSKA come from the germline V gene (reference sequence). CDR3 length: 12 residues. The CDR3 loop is CRATGALYEASF. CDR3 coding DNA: TGCAGAGCGACAGGGGCCCTTTATGAAGCTTCCTTT.

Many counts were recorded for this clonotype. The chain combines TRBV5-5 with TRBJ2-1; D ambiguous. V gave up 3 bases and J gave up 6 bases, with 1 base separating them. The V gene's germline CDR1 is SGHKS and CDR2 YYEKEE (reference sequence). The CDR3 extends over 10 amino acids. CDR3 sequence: CASSSNEQFF. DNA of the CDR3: TGTGCCAGCAGCTCCAATGAGCAGTTCTTC.

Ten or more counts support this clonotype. The CDR3 coding sequence is TGTGCCAGCAGCTCGGGGACTAGCAGGGGCACAGATACGCAGTATTTT. Encoded protein: CASSSGTSRGTDTQYF. The rearrangement joins TRBV11-2 to TRBJ2-3, with 9 bases identical to TRBD2. CDR3 length: 16 residues. The V gene's germline CDR1 is SGHAT and CDR2 FQNNGV. V dropped 4 bases and J dropped 1; count of bases not matched to a gene: 6.

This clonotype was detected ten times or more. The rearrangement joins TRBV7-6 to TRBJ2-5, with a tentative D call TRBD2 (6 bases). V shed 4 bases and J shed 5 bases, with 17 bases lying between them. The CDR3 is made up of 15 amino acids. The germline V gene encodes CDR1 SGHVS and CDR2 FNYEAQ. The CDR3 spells CASSYVGRSRETQYF. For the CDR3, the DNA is TGTGCCAGCAGCTACGTTGGGAGGAGTAGGGAGACCCAGTACTTC. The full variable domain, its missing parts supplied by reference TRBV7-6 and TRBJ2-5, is GAGVSQSPRYKVTKRGQDVALRCDPISGHVSLYWYRQALGQGPEFLTYFNYEAQQDKSGLPNDRFSAERPEGSISTLTIQRTEQRDSAMYRCASSYVGRSRETQYFGPGTRLLVL.

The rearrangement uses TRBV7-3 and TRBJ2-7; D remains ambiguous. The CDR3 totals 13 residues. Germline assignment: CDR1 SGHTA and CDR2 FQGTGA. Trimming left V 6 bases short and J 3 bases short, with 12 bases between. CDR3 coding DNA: TGTGCCAGCAGTCAAGACCCGTACTACGAGCAGTACTTC. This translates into CASSQDPYYEQYF.

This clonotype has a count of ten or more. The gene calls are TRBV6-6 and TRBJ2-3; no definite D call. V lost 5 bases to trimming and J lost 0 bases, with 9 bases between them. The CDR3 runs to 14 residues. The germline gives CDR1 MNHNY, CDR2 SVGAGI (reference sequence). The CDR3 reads CASSLDPSTDTQYF. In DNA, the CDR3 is TGTGCCAGCAGTCTTGACCCGAGCACAGATACGCAGTATTTT.

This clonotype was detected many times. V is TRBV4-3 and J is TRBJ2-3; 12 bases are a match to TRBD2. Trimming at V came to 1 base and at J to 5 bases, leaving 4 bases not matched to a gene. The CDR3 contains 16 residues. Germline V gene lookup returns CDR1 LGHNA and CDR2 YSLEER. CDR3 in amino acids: CASSQGLAGAGDTQYF. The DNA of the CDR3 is TGCGCCAGCAGCCAAGGACTAGCGGGGGCAGGAGATACGCAGTATTTT.

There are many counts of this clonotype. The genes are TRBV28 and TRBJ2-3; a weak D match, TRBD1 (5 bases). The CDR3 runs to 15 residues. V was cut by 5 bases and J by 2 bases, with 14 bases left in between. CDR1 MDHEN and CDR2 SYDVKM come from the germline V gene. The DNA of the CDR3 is TGTGCCAGCAGTACGACAGATCTGTACACAGATACGCAGTATTTT. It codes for CASSTTDLYTDTQYF. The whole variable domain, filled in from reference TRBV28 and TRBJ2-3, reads DVKVTQSSRYLVKRTGEKVFLECVQDMDHENMFWYRQDPGLGLRLIYFSYDVKMKEKGDIPEGYSVSREKKERFSLILESASTNQTSMYLCASSTTDLYTDTQYFGPGTRLTVL.

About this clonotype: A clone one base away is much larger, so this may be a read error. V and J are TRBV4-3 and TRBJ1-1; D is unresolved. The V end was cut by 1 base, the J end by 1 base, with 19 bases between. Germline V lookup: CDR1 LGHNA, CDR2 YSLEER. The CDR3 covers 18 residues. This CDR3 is CASSQGGLARYENTEAFF. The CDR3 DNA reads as TGCGCCAGCAGCCAAGGCGGGTTAGCCAGGTACGAGAACACTGAAGCTTTCTTT.